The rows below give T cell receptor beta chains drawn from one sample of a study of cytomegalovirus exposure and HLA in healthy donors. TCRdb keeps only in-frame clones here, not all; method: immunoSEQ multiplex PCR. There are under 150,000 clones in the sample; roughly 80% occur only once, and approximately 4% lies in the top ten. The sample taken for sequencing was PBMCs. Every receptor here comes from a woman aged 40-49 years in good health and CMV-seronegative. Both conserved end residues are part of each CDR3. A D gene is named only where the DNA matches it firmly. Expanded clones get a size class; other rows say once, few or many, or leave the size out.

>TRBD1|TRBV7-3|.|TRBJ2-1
TGTGCCAGCAGCTTAACCGTGCAGGGGGCCCTCCTCTTC
CASSLTVQGALLF
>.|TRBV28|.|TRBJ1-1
TGTGCCAGCAGTCCGTACAGAATGAACACTGAAGCTTTCTTT
CASSPYRMNTEAFF
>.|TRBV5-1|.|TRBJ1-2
TGCGCCAGCAGCTTAGACACCTATGGCTACACCTTC
CASSLDTYGYTF
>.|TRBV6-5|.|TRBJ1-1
TGTGCCAGCAGTTACAGGGGGAGAGGCAGGACTGAAGCTTTCTTT
CASSYRGRGRTEAFF
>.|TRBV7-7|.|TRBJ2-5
TGTGCTAGCAGCCCCTCCTGGGGAGGAGAAGAGACCCAGTACTTC
CASSPSWGGEETQYF
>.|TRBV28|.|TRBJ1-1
TGTGCCACCGTCATAGACACCATGAACACTGAAGCTTTCTTT
CATVIDTMNTEAFF
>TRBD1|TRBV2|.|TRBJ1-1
TGTGCCAGCAGGACAGGGGGATTGAACACTGAAGCTTTCTTT
CASRTGGLNTEAFF
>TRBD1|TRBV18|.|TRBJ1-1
TGTGCCAGCTCACCCGGGACAGGGGGCATTGAAGCTTTCTTT
CASSPGTGGIEAFF
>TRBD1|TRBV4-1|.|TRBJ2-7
TGCGCCAGCAGCCAAGATCGGGACAGGGGGGGAGAGCAGTACTTC
CASSQDRDRGGEQYF
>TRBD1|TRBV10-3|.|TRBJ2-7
TGTGCCACCGGGGACAGGGTCTACGAGCAGTACTTC
CATGDRVYEQYF
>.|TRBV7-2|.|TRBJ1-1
TGTGCCAGCAGCACCCAACAGATGCGGGGCACTGAAGCTTTCTTT
CASSTQQMRGTEAFF
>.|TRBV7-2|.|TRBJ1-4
TGTGCCAGCAGCTCAAGAGGGCGAATAGAAGAAAAACTGTTTTTT
CASSSRGRIEEKLFF
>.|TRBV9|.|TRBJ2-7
TGTGCCAGCAGCGTGGGGGCAGGGGTACCCTACGAGCAGTACTTC
CASSVGAGVPYEQYF
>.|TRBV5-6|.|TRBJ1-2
TGTGCCAGCAGCTTGGGAGCCGACTATGGCTACACCTTC
CASSLGADYGYTF
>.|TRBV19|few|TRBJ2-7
TGTGCCAGTAGTATAGCGACAGGGAGGAGGGAGCAGTACTTC
CASSIATGRREQYF
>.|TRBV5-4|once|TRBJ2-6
TGTGCCAGCAGCTGGCGGATCAGCTCTGGGGCCAACGTCCTGACTTTC
CASSWRISSGANVLTF
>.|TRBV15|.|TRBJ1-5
TGTGCCACCAGCAGAGGGAACAGGTACTTAAGCAATCAGCCCCAGCATTTT
CATSRGNRYLSNQPQHF
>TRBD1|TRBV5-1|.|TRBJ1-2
TGCGCCAGCAGCTTACCGGGACAGGGGAGCTTTGGCTACACCTTC
CASSLPGQGSFGYTF
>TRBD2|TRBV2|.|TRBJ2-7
TGTGCCAGCAGGATCTGGAGCGGGGACCACTACGAGCAGTACTTC
CASRIWSGDHYEQYF
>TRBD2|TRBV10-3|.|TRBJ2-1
TGTGCCATCAGTGATTCGGGGGGTTCCTACAATGAGCAGTTCTTC
CAISDSGGSYNEQFF
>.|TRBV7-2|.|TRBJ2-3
TGTGCCAGCAGCTCCCCCCCCGGGACTTTTAGGGTAGATACGCAGTATTTT
CASSSPPGTFRVDTQYF
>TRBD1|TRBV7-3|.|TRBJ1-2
TGTGCCAGCAGCGAGACAGGGGGAAACTATGGCTACACCTTC
CASSETGGNYGYTF
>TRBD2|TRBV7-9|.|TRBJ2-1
TGTGCCAGCAGCCCCCTAGGGACTAGCGGCGATGAGCAGTTCTTC
CASSPLGTSGDEQFF
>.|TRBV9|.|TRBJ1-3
TGTGCCAGCAGCCCTAGCTTGCCTGGAAACACCATATATTTT
CASSPSLPGNTIYF
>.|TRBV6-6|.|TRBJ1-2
TGTGCCAGCAGTTACGGGCAGGGCAAAGGTGGCTACACCTTC
CASSYGQGKGGYTF
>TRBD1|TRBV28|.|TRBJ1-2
TGTGCCAGCAGCCGCCAGACAGGGGGGACCTATGGCTACACCTTC
CASSRQTGGTYGYTF
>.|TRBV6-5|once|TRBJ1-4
TGTGCCAGCAGGGCGCGCGGGCCCAATGAAAAACTGTTTTTT
CASRARGPNEKLFF
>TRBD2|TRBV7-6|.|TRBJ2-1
TGTGCCAGCAGCGGTCGCGGGAGTCGCTCCTACAATGAGCAGTTCTTC
CASSGRGSRSYNEQFF
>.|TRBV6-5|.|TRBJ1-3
TGTGCCAGCAGTTACACCAGGGACTCTGGAAACACCATATATTTT
CASSYTRDSGNTIYF
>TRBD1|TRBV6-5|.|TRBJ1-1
TGTGCCAGCAGAAAGGGACAGGGACTTAACACTGAAGCTTTCTTT
CASRKGQGLNTEAFF
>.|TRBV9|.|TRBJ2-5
TGTGCCAGCAGCCTCGTGGGGGGGGCTTCAGAGACCCAGTACTTC
CASSLVGGASETQYF
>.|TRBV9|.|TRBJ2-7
TGTGCCAGCAGCGTAGGGTCCGGGTCCTACGAGCAGTACTTC
CASSVGSGSYEQYF
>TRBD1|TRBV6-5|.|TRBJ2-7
TGTGCCAGCACCTTCCGGGGGACAGGGCCCTACGAGCAGTACTTC
CASTFRGTGPYEQYF
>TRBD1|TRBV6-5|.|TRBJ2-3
TGTGCCAGCAGTTACAACAGGGGGGAAGATACGCAGTATTTT
CASSYNRGEDTQYF
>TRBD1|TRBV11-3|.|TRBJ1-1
TGTGCCAGCAGCTCAGACAGGGGGGATGAAGCTTTCTTT
CASSSDRGDEAFF
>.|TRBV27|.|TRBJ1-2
TGTGCCAGCAGTCCCTATGGGCGTGGCTACACCTTC
CASSPYGRGYTF
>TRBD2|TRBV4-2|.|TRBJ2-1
TGTGCCAGCAGCCAGGCGTTGGGTAGCGGGGGGTACAATGAGCAGTTCTTC
CASSQALGSGGYNEQFF
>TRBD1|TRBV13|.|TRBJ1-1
TGTGCCAGCAGCTTAGAGACAGGGGGCCCCGACACTGAAGCTTTCTTT
CASSLETGGPDTEAFF
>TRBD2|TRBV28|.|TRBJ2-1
TGTGCCAGCAGTCGGTTGGGGGAGGGCCTGGGAGAGCAGTTCTTC
CASSRLGEGLGEQFF
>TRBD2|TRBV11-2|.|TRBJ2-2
TGTGCCAGCAGAATAGCGGGAGGGCCTACCGGGGAGCTGTTTTTT
CASRIAGGPTGELFF
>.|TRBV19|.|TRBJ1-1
TGTGCCAGTTACGGACAGTTCACTGAAGCTTTCTTT
CASYGQFTEAFF
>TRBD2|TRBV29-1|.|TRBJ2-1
TGCAGCGTATGGGGACTAGCGGGAGGTCCCGAGCAGTTCTTC
CSVWGLAGGPEQFF
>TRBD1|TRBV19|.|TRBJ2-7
TGTGCCAGTAGCAATCGGGGACAGGGGCCCTACGAGCAGTACTTC
CASSNRGQGPYEQYF
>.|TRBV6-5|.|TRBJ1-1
TGTGCCAGCAGTAACCTGCAGGCGGGATGGGCTGAAGCTTTCTTT
CASSNLQAGWAEAFF
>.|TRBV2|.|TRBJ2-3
TGTGCCAGCAGTGCTACGAGGAGGGATACGCAGTATTTT
CASSATRRDTQYF
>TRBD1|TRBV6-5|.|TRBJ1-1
TGTGCCAGCAGTCCAGACAGGGCGGCTGAAGCTTTCTTT
CASSPDRAAEAFF
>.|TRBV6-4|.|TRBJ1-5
TGTGCCAGCAGTGACGGCTTCAATCAGCCCCAGCATTTT
CASSDGFNQPQHF
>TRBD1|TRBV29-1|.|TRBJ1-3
TGCAGCGTTGCCCTGGGACAGAACTCTGGAAACACCATATATTTT
CSVALGQNSGNTIYF